The sequence of this T cell receptor beta chain was determined in a study of T cell repertoires in cytomegalovirus infection. Study in general: Both CMV infection and a matching HLA type were indicated by public TCR beta signatures.

About this clonotype: Its target is unknown.

TCRdb redid the calling of the reads with MiXCR, one entry per CDR3 protein. This table holds about 770,000 distinct CDR3 sequences, roughly 29% found once. Germline V lookup: CDR1 SGHVS, CDR2 FNYEAQ. Trimming took off 3 bases at V and 8 bases at J, with 11 bases between the two ends. The CDR3 is 13 residues long. V gene TRBV7-6 combines with J gene TRBJ2-1; TRBD1 is a possible D gene (5 bases). This sequence was found in a human donor in good health (CMV status not recorded). Some clones in this sample may be carry-over from other donors' samples. The sequencing used cultured CD8+ T cells from PBMCs, collected from culture after CMV antigen stimulation. DNA for the CDR3: TGTGCCAGCAGCTTTCAGGGCCTGGATGAGCAGTTCTTC. This codes for CASSFQGLDEQFF.